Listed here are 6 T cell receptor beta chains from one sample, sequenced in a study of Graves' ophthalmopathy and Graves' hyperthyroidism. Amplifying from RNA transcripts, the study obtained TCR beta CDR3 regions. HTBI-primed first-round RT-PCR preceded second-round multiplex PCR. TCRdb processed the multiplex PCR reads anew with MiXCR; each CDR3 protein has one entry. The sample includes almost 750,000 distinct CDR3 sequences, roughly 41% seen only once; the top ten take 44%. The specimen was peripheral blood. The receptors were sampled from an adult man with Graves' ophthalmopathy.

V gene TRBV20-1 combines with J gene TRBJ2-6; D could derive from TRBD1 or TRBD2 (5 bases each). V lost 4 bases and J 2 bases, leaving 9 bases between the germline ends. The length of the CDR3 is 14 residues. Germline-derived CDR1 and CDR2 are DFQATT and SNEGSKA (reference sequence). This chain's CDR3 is CSAIRDPGANVLTF. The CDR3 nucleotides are TGCAGTGCTATCAGGGACCCTGGGGCCAACGTCCTGACTTTC.

DNA for the CDR3: TGTGCCAGTAGTATTGGCAGCCTTACCGGGGAGCTGTTTTTT. It encodes CASSIGSLTGELFF. J is TRBJ2-2 and V is TRBV19, with D unresolved. The CDR3 runs 14 residues. V dropped 3 bases and J dropped 5 bases, with 10 bases sitting between them. The germline gives CDR1 LNHDA, CDR2 SQIVND (reference sequence).

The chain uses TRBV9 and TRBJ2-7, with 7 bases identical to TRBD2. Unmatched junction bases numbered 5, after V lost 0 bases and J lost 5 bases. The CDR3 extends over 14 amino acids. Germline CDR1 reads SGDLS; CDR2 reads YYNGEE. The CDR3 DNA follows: TGTGCCAGCAGCGTAGCGGGAGGTATCAACGAGCAGTACTTC. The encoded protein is CASSVAGGINEQYF.

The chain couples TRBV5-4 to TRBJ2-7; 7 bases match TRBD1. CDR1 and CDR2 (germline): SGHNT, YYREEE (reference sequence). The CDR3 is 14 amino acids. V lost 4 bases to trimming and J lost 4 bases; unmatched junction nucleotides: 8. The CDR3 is CASSQTGMKYEQYF. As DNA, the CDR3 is TGTGCCAGCAGCCAGACAGGGATGAAGTACGAGCAGTACTTC.

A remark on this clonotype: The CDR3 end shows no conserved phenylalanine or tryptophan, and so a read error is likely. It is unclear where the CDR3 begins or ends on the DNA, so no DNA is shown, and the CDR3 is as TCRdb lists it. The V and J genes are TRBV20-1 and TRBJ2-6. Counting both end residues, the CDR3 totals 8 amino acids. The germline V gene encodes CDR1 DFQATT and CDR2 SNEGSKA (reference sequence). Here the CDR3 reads CSARDRTS.

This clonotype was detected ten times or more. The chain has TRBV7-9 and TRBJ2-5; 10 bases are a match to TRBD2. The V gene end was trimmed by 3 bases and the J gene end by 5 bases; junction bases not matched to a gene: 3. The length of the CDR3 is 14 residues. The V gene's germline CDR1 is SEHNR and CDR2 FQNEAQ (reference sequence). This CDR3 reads CASSLGLAKETQYF. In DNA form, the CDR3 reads TGTGCCAGCAGCTTGGGACTAGCGAAGGAGACCCAGTACTTC. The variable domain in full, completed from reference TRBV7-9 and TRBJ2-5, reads DTGVSQNPRHKITKRGQNVTFRCDPISEHNRLYWYRQTLGQGPEFLTYFQNEAQLEKSRLLSDRFSAERPKGSFSTLEIQRTEQGDSAMYLCASSLGLAKETQYFGPGTRLLVL.